This is a list of T cell receptor beta chains from one sample in a study of OX40 agonist ivuxolimab in advanced cancers. Measured with immunoSEQ multiplex PCR; TCRdb has only the in-frame clones, and not every one. Of approximately 39,000 clones listed, more than 75% are singletons. The sequencing used CD4+ or CD8+ T cells sorted from blood, collected in a trial of the OX40 agonist ivuxolimab. Receptors originate from an adult with an advanced solid tumor such as melanoma, head and neck, liver or kidney cancer. CDR3s include the opening cysteine and the closing phenylalanine or tryptophan. A D gene is named only where the DNA matches it firmly. A row's size may be missing; if present it is once, few, many or a size class.

J gene: TRBJ2-1
V gene: TRBV4-3
D gene: NA
clone size: NA
CDR3 DNA: TGCGCCAGCAGCCAAGATGTCGAACAATTAAAAGGCAATGAGCAGTTCTTC
CDR3 protein: CASSQDVEQLKGNEQFF

J gene: TRBJ2-7
V gene: TRBV7-2
D gene: TRBD1
clone size: NA
CDR3 DNA: TGTGCCAGCAGCTCGTCCGGGACAGCCTACGAGCAGTACTTC
CDR3 protein: CASSSSGTAYEQYF

J gene: TRBJ2-7
V gene: TRBV6-9
D gene: TRBD1
clone size: NA
CDR3 DNA: TGTGCCAGCAGTCGATTCCCAACTTGGACAGGGAAGTACGAGCAGTACTTC
CDR3 protein: CASSRFPTWTGKYEQYF

J gene: TRBJ1-5
V gene: TRBV27
D gene: NA
clone size: NA
CDR3 DNA: TGTGCCAGCAGTTTATTGGGCTATTCCCAGCCCCAGCATTTT
CDR3 protein: CASSLLGYSQPQHF

J gene: TRBJ2-7
V gene: TRBV29-1
D gene: TRBD1
clone size: NA
CDR3 DNA: TGCAGCGTTGAAGGGACAGGGGTCTCAGCCTACGAGCAGTACTTC
CDR3 protein: CSVEGTGVSAYEQYF

J gene: TRBJ2-7
V gene: TRBV27
D gene: NA
clone size: NA
CDR3 DNA: TGTGCCAGCAGTTTATCCTTCCCATACGAGCAGTACTTC
CDR3 protein: CASSLSFPYEQYF

J gene: TRBJ2-1
V gene: TRBV5-1
D gene: TRBD2
clone size: NA
CDR3 DNA: TGCGCCAGCACTAGGACTAGCGGGAGTAATGAGCAGTTCTTC
CDR3 protein: CASTRTSGSNEQFF

J gene: TRBJ2-7
V gene: TRBV11-2
D gene: NA
clone size: NA
CDR3 DNA: TGTGCCAGCAGCTTCCCAGGGGGGATGTTGGGCTACGAGCAGTACTTC
CDR3 protein: CASSFPGGMLGYEQYF

J gene: TRBJ2-1
V gene: TRBV9
D gene: TRBD2
clone size: NA
CDR3 DNA: TGTGCCAGCAGCGCCTGGACTAGCGGGAGCGATGAGCAGTTCTTC
CDR3 protein: CASSAWTSGSDEQFF

J gene: TRBJ2-5
V gene: TRBV5-1
D gene: NA
clone size: NA
CDR3 DNA: TGCGCCAGCAGCTTGGAAGAGACCCAGTACTTC
CDR3 protein: CASSLEETQYF

J gene: TRBJ1-1
V gene: TRBV27
D gene: NA
clone size: few
CDR3 DNA: TGTGCCAGCAGTTTATCTCGTCTGAGAGCGAGCACTGAAGCTTTCTTT
CDR3 protein: CASSLSRLRASTEAFF